These T cell receptor beta chains were read from a single sample in a study of a mutant IDH1 vaccine in newly diagnosed glioma. The data were produced by immunoSEQ multiplex PCR, yet TCRdb's version contains in-frame clones alone and is incomplete. The sample lists 50,000 to 75,000 clones; 91% were seen once. This sample comprised PBMCs, obtained from a glioma patient treated with radiotherapy, temozolomide or both. These receptors all come from a man aged 50-59 years with glioma. CDR3s include the opening cysteine and the closing phenylalanine or tryptophan. A D gene is named only where the DNA matches it firmly. The size entry is marked missing in some rows and otherwise reads once, few, many or a size class.

>TRBV4-3|-|-|TRBJ1-5
TGCGCCAGCAGCCCGAGAACAGGTCAGCCCCAGCATTTT
CASSPRTGQPQHF
>TRBV19|-|-|TRBJ1-6
TGTGCCAGTAGTATCGCGAGCTCCTATAATTCACCCCTCCACTTT
CASSIASSYNSPLHF
>TRBV7-8|-|-|TRBJ1-1
TGTGCCAGCAGCTTAGAGCTCAGGGTAAGGGCTGAAGCTTTCTTT
CASSLELRVRAEAFF
>TRBV2|medium-sized|TRBD2|TRBJ2-1
TGTGCCAGCAGTGAGAGGATAGCGGGGGGGTTAAATGAGCAGTTCTTC
CASSERIAGGLNEQFF
>TRBV9|-|TRBD1|TRBJ2-5
TGTGCCAGCAGCGCTACAGGGGCGTCCGTTGAGACCCAGTACTTC
CASSATGASVETQYF
>TRBV15|-|TRBD1|TRBJ1-4
TGTGCCACCAGCACAGACAGGACAGGGGGAAGGGAAAAACTGTTTTTT
CATSTDRTGGREKLFF
>TRBV6-6|-|TRBD1|TRBJ1-1
TGTGCCAGCAAAGGACAGGGGTCAGAAATCTTT
CASKGQGSEIF
>TRBV5-1|-|-|TRBJ2-7
TGCGCCAGCAAAGACTCCTACGAGCAGTACTTC
CASKDSYEQYF
>TRBV27|-|-|TRBJ2-7
TGTGCCAGCAGTTTATCGAGGGGGTACGAGCAGTACTTC
CASSLSRGYEQYF
>TRBV4-1|-|TRBD1|TRBJ2-5
TGCGCCAGCAGCATCCGGGACAGGGCAAAGGAGACCCAGTACTTC
CASSIRDRAKETQYF
>TRBV5-1|-|-|TRBJ1-2
TGCGCCAGCAGCCCGAACGCGGGGAGGGCCAACTATGGCTACACCTTC
CASSPNAGRANYGYTF
>TRBV6-1|-|-|TRBJ2-1
TGTGCCAGCAGTGAATGGTATGAGCAGTTCTTC
CASSEWYEQFF
>TRBV2|-|-|TRBJ2-1
TGTGCCAGCAGTGAACTCGAAGGCTCCTACAATGAGCAGTTCTTC
CASSELEGSYNEQFF
>TRBV13|-|-|TRBJ1-4
TGTGCCAGCAGCTCGTCCCGGGACCGTAATGAAAAACTGTTTTTT
CASSSSRDRNEKLFF
>TRBV5-1|-|TRBD1|TRBJ2-7
TGCGCCAGCAGCTTGACCGGGACAGGTACCTACGAGCAGTACTTC
CASSLTGTGTYEQYF
>TRBV30|-|-|TRBJ1-2
TGTGCCTGGAGTGCCCGGGGAGCAGGCTTAAATGGCTACACCTTC
CAWSARGAGLNGYTF
>TRBV2|-|-|TRBJ1-5
TGTGCCAGCAGTGAACGGGACAAAAATCAGCCCCAGCATTTT
CASSERDKNQPQHF
>TRBV20-1|once|-|TRBJ2-3
TGCAGTGCCCCTCGGACAGATACGCAGTATTTT
CSAPRTDTQYF
>TRBV2|-|TRBD2|TRBJ2-1
TGTGCCAGCAGGACGACTAGCGGGGACCCTCGCAATGAGCAGTTCTTC
CASRTTSGDPRNEQFF
>TRBV30|few|-|TRBJ1-1
TGTGCCTGGAGTCGTAAACCCCGGGGGACTGAAGCTTTCTTT
CAWSRKPRGTEAFF
>TRBV6-1|-|TRBD1|TRBJ1-1
TGTGCCAGCAGAGGACAGGGGGCGGTCACTGAAGCTTTCTTT
CASRGQGAVTEAFF
>TRBV15|-|TRBD1|TRBJ2-7
TGTGCCACCAGCAGAGGCGGACAGGGGATTTACGAGCAGTACTTC
CATSRGGQGIYEQYF
>TRBV7-2|once|-|TRBJ1-5
TGTGCCAGCAGTTCAGTGCTCAATCAGCCCCAGCATTTT
CASSSVLNQPQHF
>TRBV7-9|-|-|TRBJ2-3
TGTGCCAGCGGACGAATTTCGGAAGATACGCAGTATTTT
CASGRISEDTQYF
>TRBV4-2|few|TRBD2|TRBJ2-7
TGTGCCAGCAGCCAATGGAGCGGGGGAACCTACGAGCAGTACTTC
CASSQWSGGTYEQYF
>TRBV9|-|-|TRBJ2-1
TGTGCCAGCAGCCCCGACCTCCGTGGTGATGAGCAGTTCTTC
CASSPDLRGDEQFF
>TRBV6-5|-|-|TRBJ1-4
TGTGCCAGCAGCCCCAAACAGGGTTGGAATGAAAAACTGTTTTTT
CASSPKQGWNEKLFF
>TRBV5-5|-|-|TRBJ2-1
TGTGCCAGCAGCTCCTCGACCAGCGCCCATGAGCAGTTCTTC
CASSSSTSAHEQFF
>TRBV30|-|-|TRBJ2-1
TGTGCCTTAGACGGCTACAATGAGCAGTTCTTC
CALDGYNEQFF
>TRBV2|-|-|TRBJ1-3
TGTGCCAGCAGTGAAGAGGCAGTCTCTGGAAACACCATATATTTT
CASSEEAVSGNTIYF
>TRBV19|-|-|TRBJ1-1
TGTGCCAGTAGTATTAACGGGGACACTGAAGCTTTCTTT
CASSINGDTEAFF
>TRBV2|few|-|TRBJ2-7
TGTGCCAGCAGTGAGGGTGGGAAGGAGCAGTACTTC
CASSEGGKEQYF
>TRBV28|-|-|TRBJ1-1
TGTGCCAGCAGTCTACAGGAGGACACTGAAGCTTTCTTT
CASSLQEDTEAFF
>TRBV11-2|-|-|TRBJ1-6
TGTGCCAGCAGCCCAACAGGGAATAATTCACCCCTCCACTTT
CASSPTGNNSPLHF
>TRBV28|-|-|TRBJ1-2
TGTGCCAGCAGTTTCACAGGGTTCTATGGCTACACCTTC
CASSFTGFYGYTF